The 5 T cell receptor beta chains reported below all come from one sample, sequenced in a study of tumor and adjacent non-tumor tissue in lung cancer. A modified ARM-PCR protocol with three rounds of nested PCR amplified TCRbeta. TCRdb used MiXCR to reprocess the multiplex PCR reads, holding one entry per CDR3 protein. The sample carries under 150,000 distinct CDR3 sequences, approximately 70% recorded once. This sample's RNA came from whole unsorted tissue. The sequenced sample was lung tumor tissue. These receptors came from a man in his sixties with small cell lung cancer.

Concerning this clonotype itself: A much more abundant neighbour one base away suggests this may be a read error. V usage is TRBV5-1 and J usage is TRBJ2-3; 9 bases align to TRBD2. The CDR3 extends over 15 amino acids. V was pared by 5 bases and J by 4 bases, with 8 bases of the junction left unmatched. CDR1 is SGHRS and CDR2 is YFSETQ in the germline V gene. CDR3 DNA sequence: TGCGCCAGCAGGCGGAGTAGCGGGAGCGCAGATACGCAGTATTTT. The encoded protein is CASRRSSGSADTQYF. The complete variable domain, with remaining parts taken from reference TRBV5-1 and TRBJ2-3, reads KAGVTQTPRYLIKTRGQQVTLSCSPISGHRSVSWYQQTPGQGLQFLFEYFSETQRNKGNFPGRFSGRQFSNSRSEMNVSTLELGDSALYLCASRRSSGSADTQYFGPGTRLTVL.

The rearrangement uses TRBV29-1 and TRBJ1-1; D unclear. V lost 1 base to trimming and J lost 10 bases, with 10 bases between them. This CDR3 comprises 11 residues. From germline, CDR1 is SQVTM and CDR2 ANQGSEA. CDR3 loop: CSVEAPQGAFF. The DNA of the CDR3 is TGCAGCGTTGAAGCCCCCCAAGGAGCTTTCTTT. Full variable domain (outside the CDR3, taken from reference TRBV29-1 and TRBJ1-1): SAVISQKPSRDICQRGTSLTIQCQVDSQVTMMFWYRQQPGQSLTLIATANQGSEATYESGFVIDKFPISRPNLTFSTLTVSNMSPEDSSIYLCSVEAPQGAFFGQGTRLTVV.

As concerns this clonotype: A clone one base away is much larger, so this may be a read error. The chain employs TRBV20-1 and TRBJ1-2, with a weak D call TRBD1 (5 bases). Germline values: CDR1 DFQATT, CDR2 SNEGSKA (reference sequence). The V and J ends lost 7 bases and 3 bases respectively, with 18 bases between them. The CDR3 covers 14 residues. The CDR3 DNA reads TGCAGTGTTAGTTTGTCGGGGCCGGACTATGGCTACACCTTC. Its protein product is CSVSLSGPDYGYTF.

For this clonotype: The conserved closing phenylalanine or tryptophan is absent in this CDR3, likely reflecting a read error. The gene calls are TRBV5-1 and TRBJ1-1; 8 bases match TRBD1. CDR1 SGHRS and CDR2 YFSETQ come from the germline V gene. V lost 2 bases to trimming and J lost 2 bases; unmatched junction nucleotides: 2. The CDR3 has 14 amino acids. Here the CDR3 DNA reads TGCGCCAGCAGCTTCGGACAGGGAAACACTGAAGCTTTCTCT. Amino acid sequence: CASSFGQGNTEAFS.

In the case of this clonotype: This may be a read error: a much more frequent sequence differs by one nucleotide. The CDR3 sequence: CSTGGRTGELFF. CDR3 DNA sequence: TGCAGCACCGGGGGAAGGACCGGGGAGCTGTTTTTT. This chain links TRBV29-1 with TRBJ2-2, with D maybe TRBD2 (6 bases). Trimming removed 8 bases from V and 5 bases from J, with 12 bases in between. The CDR3 consists of 12 residues. Germline CDR1 and CDR2: SQVTM and ANQGSEA.